This TCR beta chain was observed in a study of long-term antiretroviral therapy in people with HIV. On the study more broadly: Samples from the earliest time points predate the 2015 immediate-ART recommendation by about a decade. Study-wide findings and caveats: Clones showing expansion before ART dominated the repertoire at all time points. Repertoires from HIV showed CDR3 length ranges narrower than those of controls.

CDR3 size: 16 residues. The junction had 11 bases not matched to a gene; V was cut back by 3 bases and J by 6 bases. Germline values: CDR1 SNHLY, CDR2 FYNNEI. For this clone: Its antigen remains unknown.

Running of the v3.0 immunoSEQ assay took place at survey level. Produced via immunoSEQ multiplex PCR; TCRdb's table is partial and in-frame only. The sample contains approximately 39,000 clones, over 80% of which appear only once. The sample consisted of unsorted PBMCs, taken 1.5 years after starting antiretroviral therapy. This TCR derives from a man younger than 30 with HIV. The genes are TRBV2 and TRBJ1-5, with 7 bases aligning to TRBD1. Written as DNA, the CDR3 is TGTGCCAGCAGTGATCCCCGACAGGGTGGTGTTCAGCCCCAGCATTTT. Its protein product is CASSDPRQGGVQPQHF.